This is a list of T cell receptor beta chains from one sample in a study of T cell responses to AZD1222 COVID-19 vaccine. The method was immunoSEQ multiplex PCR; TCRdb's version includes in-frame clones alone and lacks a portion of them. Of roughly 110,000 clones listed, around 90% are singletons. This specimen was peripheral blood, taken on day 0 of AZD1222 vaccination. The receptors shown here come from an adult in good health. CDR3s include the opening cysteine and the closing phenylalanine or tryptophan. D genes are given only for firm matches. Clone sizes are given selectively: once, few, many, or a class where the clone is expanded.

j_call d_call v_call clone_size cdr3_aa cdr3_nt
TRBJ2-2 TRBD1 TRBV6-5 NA CASRKGQGLTGELFF TGTGCCAGCAGGAAAGGACAGGGTCTGACCGGGGAGCTGTTTTTT
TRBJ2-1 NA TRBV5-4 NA CASSLVRGQVGFF TGTGCCAGCAGCTTGGTTCGGGGTCAGGTGGGGTTCTTC
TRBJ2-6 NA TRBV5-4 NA CASRSGANVLTF TGTGCCAGCAGGTCTGGGGCCAACGTCCTGACTTTC
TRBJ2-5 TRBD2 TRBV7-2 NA CASSPRPSGGQETQYF TGTGCCAGCAGTCCCCGTCCCAGCGGGGGGCAAGAGACCCAGTACTTC
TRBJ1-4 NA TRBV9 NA CASSAGQNFEKLFF TGTGCCAGCAGCGCGGGGCAGAATTTTGAAAAACTGTTTTTT
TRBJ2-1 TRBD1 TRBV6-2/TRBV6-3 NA CASSKPQGANHEQFF TGTGCCAGCAGTAAACCACAGGGGGCGAACCATGAGCAGTTCTTC
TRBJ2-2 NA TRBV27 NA CASGRRTNTGELFF TGTGCCAGCGGGAGAAGGACGAACACCGGGGAGCTGTTTTTT
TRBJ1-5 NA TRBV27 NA CASSSRAAPLQDQPQHF TGTGCCAGCAGTTCTAGGGCCGCACCCCTTCAGGACCAGCCCCAGCATTTT
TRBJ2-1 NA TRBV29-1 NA CSVETLIGSSYNEQFF TGCAGCGTTGAAACTTTAATTGGGTCTTCCTACAATGAGCAGTTCTTC
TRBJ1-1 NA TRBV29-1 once CSVERQGGPIAEAFF TGCAGCGTTGAAAGGCAAGGGGGGCCCATCGCTGAAGCTTTCTTT
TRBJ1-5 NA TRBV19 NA CASSIQSGGNQPQHF TGTGCCAGTAGTATACAGTCGGGGGGTAATCAGCCCCAGCATTTT
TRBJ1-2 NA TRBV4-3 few CASSQDRGWGYTF TGCGCCAGCAGCCAAGACAGGGGTTGGGGCTACACCTTC
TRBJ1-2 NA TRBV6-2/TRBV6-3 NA CASSYDINRDGYTF TGTGCCAGCAGTTACGATATAAACAGGGATGGCTACACCTTC
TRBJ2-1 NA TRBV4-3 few CASSQSWQGSSEQFF TGCGCCAGCAGCCAAAGTTGGCAGGGGTCTTCTGAGCAGTTCTTC
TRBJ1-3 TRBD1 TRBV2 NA CATGRGTGSGNTIYF TGTGCCACCGGTAGGGGGACAGGCTCTGGAAACACCATATATTTT
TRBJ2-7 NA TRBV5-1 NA CASRRSGAGEQYF TGCGCCAGCAGGCGGTCAGGGGCAGGCGAGCAGTACTTC
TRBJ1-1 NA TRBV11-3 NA CASSLDSATEAFF TGTGCCAGCAGCTTAGATTCGGCCACTGAAGCTTTCTTT
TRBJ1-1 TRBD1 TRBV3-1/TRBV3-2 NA CASSLRSGGDTEAFF TGTGCCAGCAGTCTCAGATCAGGGGGCGACACTGAAGCTTTCTTT
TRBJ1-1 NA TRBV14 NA CASSPRPSHEAFF TGTGCCAGCAGCCCTAGACCGAGCCATGAAGCTTTCTTT
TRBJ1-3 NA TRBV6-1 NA CASSEGPGDYGNTIYF TGTGCCAGCAGTGAAGGCCCAGGGGATTATGGAAACACCATATATTTT
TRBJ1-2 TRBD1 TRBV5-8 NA CASRDRGLIDYGYTF TGTGCCAGCCGGGACAGGGGGCTCATAGACTATGGCTACACCTTC
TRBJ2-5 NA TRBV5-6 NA CASSYNPQETQYF TGTGCCAGCAGCTATAACCCTCAAGAGACCCAGTACTTC
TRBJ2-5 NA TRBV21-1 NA CASSKLSGGGRETQYF TGTGCCAGCAGCAAGCTTAGCGGGGGGGGAAGGGAGACCCAGTACTTC
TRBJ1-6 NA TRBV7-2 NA CASSQSRVPGSPLHF TGTGCCAGCAGCCAGAGCAGGGTTCCTGGTTCACCCCTCCACTTT
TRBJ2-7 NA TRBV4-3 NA CASSQAAWAGVAYEQYF TGCGCCAGCAGCCAAGCAGCCTGGGCAGGGGTAGCCTACGAGCAGTACTTC
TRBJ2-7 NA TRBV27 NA CASSLSTTQGSYEQYF TGTGCCAGCAGTTTATCGACGACCCAGGGCTCCTACGAGCAGTACTTC